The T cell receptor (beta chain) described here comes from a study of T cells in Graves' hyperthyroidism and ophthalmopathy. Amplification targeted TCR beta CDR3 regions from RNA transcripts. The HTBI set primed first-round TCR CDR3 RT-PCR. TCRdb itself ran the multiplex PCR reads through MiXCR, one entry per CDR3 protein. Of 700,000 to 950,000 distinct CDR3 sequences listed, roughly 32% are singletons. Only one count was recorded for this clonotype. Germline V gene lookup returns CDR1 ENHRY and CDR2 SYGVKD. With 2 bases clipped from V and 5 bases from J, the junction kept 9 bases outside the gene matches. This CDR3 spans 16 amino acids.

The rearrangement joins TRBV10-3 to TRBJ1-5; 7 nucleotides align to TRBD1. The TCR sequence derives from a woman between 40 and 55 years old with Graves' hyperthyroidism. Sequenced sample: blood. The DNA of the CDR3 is TGTGCCATCAGTGAGAAAGTGGGCAGGGGGTATCAGCCCCAGCATTTT. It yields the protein CAISEKVGRGYQPQHF.